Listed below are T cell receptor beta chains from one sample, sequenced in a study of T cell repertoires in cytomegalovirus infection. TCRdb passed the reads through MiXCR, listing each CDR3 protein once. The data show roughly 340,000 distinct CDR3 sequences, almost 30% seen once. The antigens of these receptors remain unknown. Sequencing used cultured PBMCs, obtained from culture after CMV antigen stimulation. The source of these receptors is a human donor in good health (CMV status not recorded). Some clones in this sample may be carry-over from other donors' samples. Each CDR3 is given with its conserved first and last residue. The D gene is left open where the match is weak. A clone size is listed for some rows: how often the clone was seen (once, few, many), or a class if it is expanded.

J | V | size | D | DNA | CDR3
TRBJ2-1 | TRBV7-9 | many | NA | TGTGCCAGCAGCTTAGCTTTGCTAAACAATGAGCAGTTCTTC | CASSLALLNNEQFF
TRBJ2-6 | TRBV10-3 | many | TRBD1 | TGTGCCATCAGTCACTGGGACAGGGATGGGGCCAACGTCCTGACTTTC | CAISHWDRDGANVLTF
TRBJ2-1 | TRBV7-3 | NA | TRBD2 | TGTGCCAGCAGGCGGACTAGCGGGGGCCCTAATGAGCAGTTCTTC | CASRRTSGGPNEQFF
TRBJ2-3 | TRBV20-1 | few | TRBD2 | TGCAGTGCTAGTTGGACTAGCGGACCCACCACAGATACGCAGTATTTT | CSASWTSGPTTDTQYF
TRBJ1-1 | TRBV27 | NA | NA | TGTGCCAGCAGTGCCTCCCCCCAATCCAAGCGGGAGGCTTTCTTT | CASSASPQSKREAFF
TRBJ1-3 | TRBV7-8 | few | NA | TGTGCCAGCAGCCCACGGACAGCACGAACTGGAAACACCATATATTTT | CASSPRTARTGNTIYF
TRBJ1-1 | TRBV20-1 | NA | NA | TGCAGTGCTAGTACGGGGGCAATGAACACTGAAGCTTTCTTT | CSASTGAMNTEAFF
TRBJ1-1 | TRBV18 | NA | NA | TGTGCCAGCTCACCACCGGGGATCATGAACACTGAAGCTTTCTTT | CASSPPGIMNTEAFF
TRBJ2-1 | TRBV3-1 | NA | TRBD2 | TGTGCCAGCAGGGCGGGAGGGCTATACAATGAGCAGTTCTTC | CASRAGGLYNEQFF
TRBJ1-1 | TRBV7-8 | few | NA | TGTGCCAGCAGCCCATCCAACAGGGACACTGAAGCTTTCTTT | CASSPSNRDTEAFF
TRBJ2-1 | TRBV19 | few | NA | TGTGCCAGTAGTCCCGGGTCTCCCAACAATGAGCAGTTCTTC | CASSPGSPNNEQFF
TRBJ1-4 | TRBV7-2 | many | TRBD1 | TGTGCCAGCAGTCTCCGGACAGGGCTTAGTGAAAAACTGTTTTTT | CASSLRTGLSEKLFF
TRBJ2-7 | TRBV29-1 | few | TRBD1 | TGCAGCGTTGCAACAGGGGGGACCTACGAGCAGTACTTC | CSVATGGTYEQYF
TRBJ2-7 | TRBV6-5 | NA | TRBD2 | TGTGCCAGCAGTTACGAGGCTAGCGGGGGACTCTACGAGCAGTACTTC | CASSYEASGGLYEQYF
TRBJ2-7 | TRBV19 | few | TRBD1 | TGTGCCAGTAGTGTTTCGGGACAGGTGACCTACGAGCAGTACTTC | CASSVSGQVTYEQYF
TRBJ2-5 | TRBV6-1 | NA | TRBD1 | TGTGCCAGCATTTGGACAGGGGCTGCCTACCAAGAGACCCAGTACTTC | CASIWTGAAYQETQYF
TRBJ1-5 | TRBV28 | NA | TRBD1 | TGTGCCAGCAGTTTAACGGGACAGGGGGCTTGGATAAGCAATCAGCCCCAGCATTTT | CASSLTGQGAWISNQPQHF
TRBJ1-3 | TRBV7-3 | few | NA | TGTGCCAGCAGCTTGGTACTCTCTGGAAACACCATATATTTT | CASSLVLSGNTIYF
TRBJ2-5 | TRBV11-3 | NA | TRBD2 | TGTGCCAGCAGCAGACTAGCGGATCAAGAGACCCAGTACTTC | CASSRLADQETQYF
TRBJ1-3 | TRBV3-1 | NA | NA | TGTGCCAGCAGCCACCGAGGGGGGCGCGGGGACACCATATATTTT | CASSHRGGRGDTIYF
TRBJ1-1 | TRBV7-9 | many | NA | TGTGCCAGCAGCACGGGCATGAACACTGAAGCTTTCTTT | CASSTGMNTEAFF
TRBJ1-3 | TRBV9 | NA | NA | TGTGCCAGCAGCATAGGTAGCGCCCCTAGCTCTGGAAACACCATATATTTT | CASSIGSAPSSGNTIYF
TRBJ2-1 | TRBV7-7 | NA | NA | TGTGCTAGCAGCTTGGACCATAAGCTCGGTGAGCAGTTCTTC | CASSLDHKLGEQFF
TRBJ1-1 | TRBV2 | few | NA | TGTGCCAGCAGTGGATGGGGGTTGAACACTGAAGCTTTCTTT | CASSGWGLNTEAFF
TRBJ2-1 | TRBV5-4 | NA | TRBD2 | TGTGCCAGCAGCTTGGAAGCGGGGGGGAGCTCCTACAATGAGCAGTTCTTC | CASSLEAGGSSYNEQFF
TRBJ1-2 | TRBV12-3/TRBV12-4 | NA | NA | TGTGCCAGCAGCAAGACCGGGACGAGGTTTGTGGGCTACACCTTC | CASSKTGTRFVGYTF
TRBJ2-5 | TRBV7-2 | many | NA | TGTGCCAGCAGCTTAGGGTTTCAGGCCCAAGAGACCCAGTACTTC | CASSLGFQAQETQYF
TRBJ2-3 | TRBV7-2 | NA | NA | TGTGCCAGCAGCTTAGGGTTCGCAGATACGCAGTATTTT | CASSLGFADTQYF
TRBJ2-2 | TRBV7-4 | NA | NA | TGTGCCAGCAGCCCCCCCGGGATTTCGGAGCTGTTTTTT | CASSPPGISELFF
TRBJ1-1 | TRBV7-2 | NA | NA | TGTGCCAGCAGCTTAGTTGGCAGGGCGACTGAAGCTTTCTTT | CASSLVGRATEAFF
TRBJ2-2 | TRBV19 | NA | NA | TGTGCCAGTACTCCCCGGGGATCCTTCAGCGGGGAGCTGTTTTTT | CASTPRGSFSGELFF
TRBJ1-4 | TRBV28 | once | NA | TGTGCCAGTCATTCGCCGGGACCGGGCGAAAAACTGTTTTTT | CASHSPGPGEKLFF
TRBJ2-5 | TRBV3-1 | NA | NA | TGTGCCAGCAGCCAAGGTCCCCTCCAAGAGACCCAGTACTTC | CASSQGPLQETQYF
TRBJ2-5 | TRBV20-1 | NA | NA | TGCAGTGCTTGGGCAGAGACCCAGTACTTC | CSAWAETQYF
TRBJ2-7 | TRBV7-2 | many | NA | TGTGCCAGCTCCCCCAGGCGTGGCGGTACCTACGAGCAGTACTTC | CASSPRRGGTYEQYF
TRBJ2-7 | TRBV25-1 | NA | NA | TGTGCCAGCCTCCGTTACGAGCAGTACTTC | CASLRYEQYF
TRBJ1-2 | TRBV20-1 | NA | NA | TGCAGTGCTAGGTTAGGGGTCCGAAACTATGGCTACACCTTC | CSARLGVRNYGYTF
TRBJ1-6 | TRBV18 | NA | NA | TGTGCCAGCTCACCAGCGGACAGCAATAATTCACCCCTCCACTTT | CASSPADSNNSPLHF
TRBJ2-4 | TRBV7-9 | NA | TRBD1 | TGTGCCAGCAGCCTGGACAGGGGGAGCATTCAGTACTTC | CASSLDRGSIQYF
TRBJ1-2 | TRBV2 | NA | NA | TGTGCCAGCAGGGTTAAGGATTATGGCTACACCTTC | CASRVKDYGYTF
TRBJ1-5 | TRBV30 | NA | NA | TGTGCCTGGAGTCGAAGCGCAGGGGAAAGACCCCAGCATTTT | CAWSRSAGERPQHF
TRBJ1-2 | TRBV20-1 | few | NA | TGCAGTGCCCCCGGACAGTATGGCTACACCTTC | CSAPGQYGYTF
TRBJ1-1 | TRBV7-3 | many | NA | TGTGCCAGCAGCGCGATCCTGGGACCGATGAACACTGAAGCTTTCTTT | CASSAILGPMNTEAFF
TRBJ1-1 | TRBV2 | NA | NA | TGTGCCAGCAGTTTCGAGAGGAACACTGAAGCTTTCTTT | CASSFERNTEAFF
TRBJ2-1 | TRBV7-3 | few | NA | TGTGCCAGCAGCCCCAATCTAGCGATCTCCTACAATGAGCAGTTCTTC | CASSPNLAISYNEQFF
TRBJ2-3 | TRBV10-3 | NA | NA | TGTGCCACTAAAGGGTCGGCAGATACGCAGTATTTT | CATKGSADTQYF
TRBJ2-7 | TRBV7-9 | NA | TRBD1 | TGTGCCAGCAGCTCCCCCGGACAGGGTTTCTACGAGCAGTACTTC | CASSSPGQGFYEQYF
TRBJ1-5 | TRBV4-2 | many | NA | TGTGCCAGCAGCCAAGAGGGGAGGGGGTACAATCAGCCCCAGCATTTT | CASSQEGRGYNQPQHF
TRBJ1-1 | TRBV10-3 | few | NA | TGTGCCATCAAGGACAGCATGAACACTGAAGCTTTCTTT | CAIKDSMNTEAFF